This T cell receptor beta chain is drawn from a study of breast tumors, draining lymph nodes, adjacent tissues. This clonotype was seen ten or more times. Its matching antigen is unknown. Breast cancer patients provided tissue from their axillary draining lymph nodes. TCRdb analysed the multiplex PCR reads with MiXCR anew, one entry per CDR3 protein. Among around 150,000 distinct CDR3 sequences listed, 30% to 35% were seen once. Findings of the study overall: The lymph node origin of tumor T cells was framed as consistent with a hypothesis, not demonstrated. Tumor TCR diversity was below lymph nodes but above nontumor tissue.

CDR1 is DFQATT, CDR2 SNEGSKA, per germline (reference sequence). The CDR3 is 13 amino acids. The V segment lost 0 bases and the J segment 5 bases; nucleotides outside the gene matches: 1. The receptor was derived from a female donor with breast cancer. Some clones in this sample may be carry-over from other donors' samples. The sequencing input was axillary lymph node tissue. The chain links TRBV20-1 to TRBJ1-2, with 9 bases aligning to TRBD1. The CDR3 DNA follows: TGCAGTGCTAGAGAAGGGACAGGGTATGGCTACACCTTC. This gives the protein CSAREGTGYGYTF.